One sample yielded the 8 T cell receptor beta chains listed below, sequenced in a study of blood T cells in healthy people across ages. The second PCR ran about 6 to 11 cycles with a sample-barcoded 5' primer and J-beta primers. TCRdb recomputed calls from the 5' RACE reads with MiXCR, one row per CDR3 protein. In the table there are around 1,900,000 distinct CDR3 sequences, 35% to 50% of which are singletons. The source material was blood. These receptors were obtained from a human donor in good health.

V and J are TRBV5-1 and TRBJ2-1, with TRBD1 as a possible D gene (7 bases). The CDR3 spans 13 residues. Germline V lookup: CDR1 SGHRS, CDR2 YFSETQ. Trimming removed 5 bases at V and 7 bases at J, with 13 bases between. The CDR3 sequence: CASRVQGGNEQFF. CDR3 nucleotides: TGCGCCAGCAGGGTCCAGGGGGGTAATGAGCAGTTCTTC. The variable domain in full, completed from reference TRBV5-1 and TRBJ2-1, reads KAGVTQTPRYLIKTRGQQVTLSCSPISGHRSVSWYQQTPGQGLQFLFEYFSETQRNKGNFPGRFSGRQFSNSRSEMNVSTLELGDSALYLCASRVQGGNEQFFGPGTRLTVL.

This chain joins TRBV15 and TRBJ2-1, with 7 positions matching TRBD2. V shed 4 bases, J shed 9 bases, and the junction held 6 bases outside the gene matches. The CDR3 extends over 13 amino acids. Germline assignment: CDR1 LNHNV and CDR2 YYDKDF (reference sequence). CDR3 nucleotides: TGTGCCACCAGCATAATACCGGGAGGTGAGCAGTTCTTC. It encodes CATSIIPGGEQFF.

This clonotype was seen a few times. This chain joins TRBV4-1 and TRBJ1-5; TRBD1 is a possible D gene (6 bases). V lost 4 bases, J lost 3 bases, and 19 bases lay in between. This CDR3 comprises 17 residues. The germline CDR1 and CDR2 sequences are MGHRA and YSYEKL. The CDR3 DNA sequence: TGCGCCAGCAGCCTAAGCGCAGGGGCGAGGAACAATCAGCCCCAGCATTTT. It encodes CASSLSAGARNNQPQHF.

This clonotype was found a few times. The chain recombines TRBV7-2 with TRBJ1-1; D uncertain. V was pared by 5 bases and J by 6 bases, with 16 bases between. The CDR3 sequence is 14 residues long. The germline V gene encodes CDR1 SGHTA and CDR2 FQGNSA. The CDR3, as DNA: TGTGCCAGCAGCCTTGGACCGACTGCATCTGAAGCTTTCTTT. It codes for CASSLGPTASEAFF.

The chain employs TRBV15 and TRBJ2-5; D might be TRBD1 or TRBD2, each matching 6 bases. CDR1 LNHNV and CDR2 YYDKDF come from the germline V gene (reference sequence). CDR3 length: 14 residues. Trimming stripped 1 base from V and 1 base from J, with 7 bases between. As DNA, the CDR3 is TGTGCCACCAGCAGAGGGGGGGCCCAAGAGACCCAGTACTTC. Its protein product is CATSRGGAQETQYF.

This chain links TRBV10-3 with TRBJ1-2; 7 bases agree with TRBD1. In germline, CDR1 is ENHRY, CDR2 SYGVKD. V lost 5 bases, J lost 3 bases, and 3 bases stayed unmatched. The CDR3 covers 13 residues. Here the CDR3 reads CAISSTGDYGYTF. CDR3 in DNA: TGTGCCATCAGTTCAACAGGGGACTATGGCTACACCTTC.

The gene calls are TRBV29-1 and TRBJ1-2; 10 positions agree with TRBD1. V gave up 5 bases and J gave up 1 base; unmatched junction bases: 4. There are 14 residues in the CDR3. CDR1 is SQVTM and CDR2 is ANQGSEA in the germline V gene. This CDR3 reads CSVLWTGGNYGYTF. CDR3 coding DNA: TGCAGCGTTCTCTGGACAGGGGGTAACTATGGCTACACCTTC.

The genes are TRBV20-1 and TRBJ1-5; 8 bases are a match to TRBD1. V lost 6 bases, J lost 7 bases, and 8 bases stayed unmatched. Germline loops: CDR1 DFQATT, CDR2 SNEGSKA (reference sequence). This CDR3 is 13 amino acids long. For the CDR3, the DNA is TGCAGTGCCAACCAGGGGGCTGGCCAGCCCCAGCATTTT. It specifies CSANQGAGQPQHF.